This is a list of T cell receptor beta chains from one sample in a study of T cell repertoires in MIS-A myocarditis. The protocol was immunoSEQ multiplex PCR, while the TCRdb copy is restricted to in-frame clones and leaves out a portion. This sample yields thousands of clones, of which around 84% are seen a single time; around 19% belongs to the top ten. The sequenced sample was right inferior lung lobe tissue obtained at autopsy. The receptors come from a man in his late teens or twenties with fulminant myocarditis from multisystem inflammatory syndrome in adults (MIS-A) after COVID-19. Each CDR3 is given with its conserved first and last residue. The D gene is left open where the match is weak. Clone sizes are given selectively: once, few, many, or a class where the clone is expanded.

clone_size d_call j_call v_call cdr3_nt cdr3_aa
. . TRBJ1-2 TRBV9 TGTGCCAGCAGCGTAGTCGACGCTAACTATGGCTACACCTTC CASSVVDANYGYTF
medium-sized . TRBJ2-7 TRBV27 TGTGCCAGCAGTTTAAGTGGGGGGCCCTACGAGCAGTACTTC CASSLSGGPYEQYF
few TRBD1 TRBJ2-7 TRBV18 TGTGCCAGCTCACGGGACAGGGGCCCCTACTACGAGCAGTACTTC CASSRDRGPYYEQYF
. . TRBJ2-5 TRBV21-1 TGTGCCAGCAGCCCGAAGAGAGGACGGGAGATCCAAGAGACCCAGTACTTC CASSPKRGREIQETQYF
. . TRBJ1-1 TRBV27 TGTGCCAGCAGTGTGGGGTTGGGGGGTATGAACACTGAAGCTTTCTTT CASSVGLGGMNTEAFF
. . TRBJ1-1 TRBV2 TGTGCCAGCAGTATTACACCGGGCCAGAACACTGAAGCTTTCTTT CASSITPGQNTEAFF
. . TRBJ2-7 TRBV27 TGTGCCAGCTCCCCCCTCGGGGGGCGGGAGCAGTACTTC CASSPLGGREQYF
. . TRBJ1-2 TRBV14 TGTGCCAGCAGCCAAGGGGCGAACTATGGCTACACCTTC CASSQGANYGYTF
. . TRBJ2-3 TRBV4-2 TGTGCCAGCAGCCAAGATCCCTCCTCTCAAGGGGAAGATACGCAGTATTTT CASSQDPSSQGEDTQYF
. . TRBJ2-2 TRBV7-2 TGTGCCAGCAGAAGCCAGATCGAGCGATACACCGGGGAGCTGTTTTTT CASRSQIERYTGELFF
. TRBD1 TRBJ2-3 TRBV7-9 TGTGCCAGCAGCTCTCGGACAGGACCCACAGATACGCAGTATTTT CASSSRTGPTDTQYF
. . TRBJ1-1 TRBV19 TGTGCCAGTAGTGAGGGTTTGTACACTGAAGCTTTCTTT CASSEGLYTEAFF
. . TRBJ1-2 TRBV19 TGTGCCAGTTCAGGGCCCCACGGCGGCTACACCTTC CASSGPHGGYTF
few . TRBJ2-2 TRBV2 TGTGCCAGCAGGGGGATCCTCTGGGACACCGGGGAGCTGTTTTTT CASRGILWDTGELFF
. . TRBJ1-2 TRBV5-6 TGTGCCAGCACCACGGGAAACAGAAATTATGGCTACACCTTC CASTTGNRNYGYTF
. . TRBJ1-1 TRBV7-9 TGTGCCAGCAGCTTAGAATTGGGTACTGAAGCTTTCTTT CASSLELGTEAFF
. . TRBJ2-1 TRBV6-5 TGTGCCAGCAGTTACTCCGAGACTAGTTACAATGAGCAGTTCTTC CASSYSETSYNEQFF
. . TRBJ1-4 TRBV19 TGTGCCAGTAGTATAGAAAGGGACCACCATAATGAAAAACTGTTTTTT CASSIERDHHNEKLFF
few TRBD1 TRBJ1-2 TRBV27 TGTGCCAGCAGGACAGGGGGGTCTGGCTACACCTTC CASRTGGSGYTF
. . TRBJ1-6 TRBV30 TGTGCCTGGAGTGCGGGGGATGGATCACCCCTCCACTTT CAWSAGDGSPLHF
. . TRBJ2-2 TRBV27 TGTGCCAGCAGTCTATACAGGGTTACCGGGGAGCTGTTTTTT CASSLYRVTGELFF
. . TRBJ1-5 TRBV4-1 TGCGCCAGCAGCCTTACTATTACTAGTAGCAATCAGCCCCAGCATTTT CASSLTITSSNQPQHF
. TRBD2 TRBJ2-7 TRBV24-1 TGTGCCACCAGTGGGAGTGTAGCGGGGGACGAGCAGTACTTC CATSGSVAGDEQYF
. . TRBJ1-2 TRBV7-2 TGTGCCAGCAGCTTAGACAGGTTAAATGGCTACACCTTC CASSLDRLNGYTF
few . TRBJ2-1 TRBV5-3 TGTGCCAGAAGCCCGGGACATCAGTTCGATGAGCAGTTCTTC CARSPGHQFDEQFF
once . TRBJ1-2 TRBV6-5 TGTGCCACCTCGTGGGAGGGGCCGCATGGCTACACCTTC CATSWEGPHGYTF
. TRBD2 TRBJ2-7 TRBV4-2 TGTGCCAGCAGCCCGTCCGTGGGACTAGCGGGCCATGGGCAGTACTTC CASSPSVGLAGHGQYF
once . TRBJ1-2 TRBV11-2 TGTGCCAGCAGCTTATCCCCCCCCTATGGCTACACCTTC CASSLSPPYGYTF
. . TRBJ2-3 TRBV7-9 TGTGCCAGCAGCTCCCAAGGGACAGATACGCAGTATTTT CASSSQGTDTQYF
. TRBD1 TRBJ1-6 TRBV9 TGTGCCAGCAGCGCCCGACAGGGTGGAGGGTCACCCCTCCACTTT CASSARQGGGSPLHF
. TRBD1 TRBJ2-5 TRBV3-1/TRBV3-2 TGTGCCAGCAGCCGGGACGGACAGGGGTCAACGGCCCAGTACTTC CASSRDGQGSTAQYF
. . TRBJ1-2 TRBV19 TGTGCCAGTAGTATCCTCTCATCAACTTCCTATGGCTACACCTTC CASSILSSTSYGYTF
few . TRBJ1-1 TRBV7-3 TGTGCCAGCAGCTCTGTGCTACAGGGAGTAGTTTTCTTT CASSSVLQGVVFF
. . TRBJ1-5 TRBV4-1 TGCGCCAGCAGCCAAGATGGGGGAGATTTTCAGCCCCAGCATTTT CASSQDGGDFQPQHF